A single sample is the source of the 30 T cell receptor beta chains below, sequenced in a study of shared clonotypes between healthy human individuals. As defined, naive CD8 cells were CD45RO-negative and positively selected for CCR7, with terminally differentiated effector memory CD45RA+ cells excluded. Some clones are missing from TCRdb's copy, which holds only in-frame ones; the method was immunoSEQ multiplex PCR. This sample has 2 million to 2.5 million clones, with roughly 94% found just once. Sequenced input: naive CD8+ T cells sorted from blood. The receptors stem from a man aged 18 to 30 in good health.

J is TRBJ2-7 and V is TRBV7-2, with D unresolved. The V and J ends lost 0 bases and 4 bases respectively, with 13 bases between them. The CDR3 spans 15 residues. The germline CDR1 and CDR2 sequences are SGHTA and FQGNSA. In nucleotides, the CDR3 is TGTGCCAGCAGCTTAGCCCCGGCCGGCCAGTACGAGCAGTACTTC. Translated, it gives CASSLAPAGQYEQYF.

This chain uses TRBV2 with TRBJ2-2; the D is unclear. Trimming removed 7 bases at V and 7 bases at J, with 16 bases between. The CDR3 consists of 14 residues. The V gene's germline CDR1 is SNHLY and CDR2 FYNNEI. CDR3: CASTGAELDGELFF. DNA for the CDR3: TGTGCCAGCACCGGAGCAGAACTGGACGGGGAGCTGTTTTTT. Full variable domain (rest looked up from reference TRBV2 and TRBJ2-2): EPEVTQTPSHQVTQMGQEVILRCVPISNHLYFYWYRQILGQKVEFLVSFYNNEISEKSEIFDDQFSVERPDGSNFTLKIRSTKLEDSAMYFCASTGAELDGELFFGEGSRLTVL.

About this clone: Other DNA sequences from this sample encode an identical CDR3 as well. V is TRBV7-9 and J is TRBJ1-1, with D perhaps TRBD1 (5 bases). This CDR3 comprises 15 residues. Trimming pared 0 bases from V and 0 bases from J, leaving 8 bases between. In germline, CDR1 is SEHNR, CDR2 FQNEAQ (reference sequence). The CDR3: CASSLAQGVNTEAFF. The CDR3 coding sequence is TGTGCCAGCAGCTTAGCTCAGGGAGTGAACACTGAAGCTTTCTTT. The variable domain in full, completed from reference TRBV7-9 and TRBJ1-1, reads DTGVSQNPRHKITKRGQNVTFRCDPISEHNRLYWYRQTLGQGPEFLTYFQNEAQLEKSRLLSDRFSAERPKGSFSTLEIQRTEQGDSAMYLCASSLAQGVNTEAFFGQGTRLTVV.

The rearrangement links TRBV30 to TRBJ1-1; no firm D call. The germline V and J ends were trimmed by 3 bases and 4 bases, with 12 bases remaining between them. The CDR3 length is 13 residues. CDR1 and CDR2 (germline): GTSNPN, SVGIG (reference sequence). The DNA of the CDR3 is TGTGCCTGGAGCTCTACGGTGGGCACTGAAGCTTTCTTT. This translates into CAWSSTVGTEAFF.

The chain combines TRBV5-1 with TRBJ2-7, with 12 bases aligning to TRBD2. The CDR3 has 15 amino acids. The J segment lost 3 bases and the V segment lost 6 bases, leaving 7 bases of the junction unmatched. Germline CDR1 is SGHRS and CDR2 is YFSETQ. This chain's CDR3 is CASMTSGRYFYEQYF. CDR3 bases: TGCGCCAGCATGACTAGCGGGAGATATTTCTACGAGCAGTACTTC.

The rearrangement joins TRBV10-2 to TRBJ2-1; no firm D call. Germline lookup yields CDR1 WSHSY and CDR2 SAAADI. The CDR3 is made up of 14 amino acids. V lost 5 bases to trimming and J lost 8 bases, with 16 bases between them. The CDR3 DNA reads TGCGCCAGCAGTTCCTTGGAAGAGTTGGATGAGCAGTTCTTC. Encoded protein: CASSSLEELDEQFF.

The chain is built from TRBV27 and TRBJ2-3; the D gene is possibly TRBD1 (5 bases). This CDR3 contains 13 residues. V was clipped by 8 bases and J by 5 bases, with 14 bases between them. Germline values: CDR1 MNHEY, CDR2 SMNVEV (reference sequence). CDR3 residues: CASGQGALDTQYF. In DNA, the CDR3 is TGTGCCAGCGGGCAGGGCGCTTTAGATACGCAGTATTTT.

The J gene is TRBJ1-1, the V gene TRBV13; D uncertain. V was shortened by 0 bases and J by 4 bases, with 6 bases between the two germline ends. Germline V gene sequence: CDR1 PRHDT, CDR2 FYEKMQ (reference sequence). The CDR3 length is 13 residues. CDR3 sequence: CASSLGGITEAFF. CDR3 DNA: TGTGCCAGCAGCTTAGGGGGAATCACTGAAGCTTTCTTT. The full variable domain, completed using reference TRBV13 and TRBJ1-1, is AAGVIQSPRHLIKEKRETATLKCYPIPRHDTVYWYQQGPGQDPQFLISFYEKMQSDKGSIPDRFSAQQFSDYHSELNMSSLELGDSALYFCASSLGGITEAFFGQGTRLTVV.

This chain connects TRBV30 to TRBJ1-1; D remains ambiguous. Looked up from germline, CDR1 is GTSNPN and CDR2 is SVGIG (reference sequence). This CDR3 is built from 12 residues. The V end lost 3 bases, the J end lost 1 base, and 6 bases lay between the germline ends. Written as DNA, the CDR3 is TGTGCCTGGAGACTGTGGAACACTGAAGCTTTCTTT. Residues: CAWRLWNTEAFF. The full variable domain, in which reference TRBV30 and TRBJ1-1 provide the parts outside the CDR3, is SQTIHQWPATLVQPVGSPLSLECTVEGTSNPNLYWYRQAAGRGLQLLFYSVGIGQISSEVPQNLSASRPQDRQFILSSKKLLLSDSGFYLCAWRLWNTEAFFGQGTRLTVV.

In the case of this clone: In the same sample, other DNA sequences code for this CDR3. The CDR3 sequence is CASSPTGRTEAFF. The CDR3 region has the DNA TGCGCCAGCAGCCCGACAGGGCGCACTGAAGCTTTCTTT. The rearrangement links TRBV4-1 to TRBJ1-1, with 7 bases aligning to TRBD1. The CDR3 totals 13 residues. The germline CDR1 and CDR2 sequences are MGHRA and YSYEKL. Trimming cost V 4 bases and J 4 bases; bases outside gene matches: 3.

This sequence joins TRBV6-5 and TRBJ2-4; 8 nucleotides match TRBD2. This CDR3 is 13 amino acids long. The trim removed 3 bases at V and 6 bases at J, leaving 1 base unmatched. Germline V gene data show CDR1 as MNHEY and CDR2 as SVGAGI. The CDR3 loop is CASSYRGGNIQYF. In DNA, the CDR3 is TGTGCCAGCAGTTATCGGGGGGGAAACATTCAGTACTTC.

The V call is TRBV6-5, the J call TRBJ1-3; D gene ambiguous. This CDR3 contains 16 residues. Germline V gene data show CDR1 as MNHEY and CDR2 as SVGAGI. The V gene lost 0 bases and the J gene lost 0 bases, with 9 bases spanning the gap. In nucleotides, the CDR3 is TGTGCCAGCAGTTACTCGATCCGGACCTCTGGAAACACCATATATTTT. Protein product: CASSYSIRTSGNTIYF.

The chain combines TRBV28 with TRBJ2-7; 8 positions match TRBD1. V shed 3 bases and J 6 bases; nucleotides not matched to a gene: 7. CDR1 and CDR2 (germline): MDHEN, SYDVKM. The CDR3 contains 14 residues. The chain's CDR3 is CASSFIQGASEQYF. The DNA for the CDR3 is TGTGCCAGCAGTTTCATCCAGGGGGCATCCGAGCAGTACTTC.

The chain uses TRBV4-1 and TRBJ1-1; D gene ambiguous. V was shortened by 2 bases and J by 3 bases, with 10 bases between the two germline ends. The CDR3 is made up of 14 amino acids. Germline assignment: CDR1 MGHRA and CDR2 YSYEKL. CDR3 protein: CASSQLRAYTEAFF. The CDR3 bases are TGCGCCAGCAGCCAACTTAGGGCCTACACTGAAGCTTTCTTT.

This chain uses TRBV7-8 with TRBJ2-7; possible D gene TRBD2, 7 bases. The CDR3 runs to 15 residues. Trimming removed 5 bases from V and 3 bases from J, with 17 bases in between. The germline V gene encodes CDR1 SGHVS and CDR2 FQNEAQ. CDR3 sequence reads: CASSRQAGHDYEQYF. The CDR3, as DNA: TGTGCCAGCAGCCGCCAAGCGGGACACGACTACGAGCAGTACTTC.

The CDR3 sequence is CASSELASGSSDTQYF. CDR3 nucleotide sequence: TGCGCCAGCAGTGAATTGGCTAGCGGGAGCTCAGATACGCAGTATTTT. This chain links TRBV10-1 with TRBJ2-3; 10 bases are shared with TRBD2. Looked up from germline, CDR1 is WNHNN and CDR2 is SYGVQD (reference sequence). V was clipped by 3 bases and J by 4 bases; unmatched bases: 7. This CDR3 spans 16 amino acids.

The chain couples TRBV4-1 to TRBJ1-2; 12 bases are shared with TRBD1. V was clipped by 0 bases and J by 3 bases; unmatched bases: 5. The CDR3 is made up of 17 amino acids. Germline V gives CDR1 MGHRA, CDR2 YSYEKL. The CDR3 sequence: CASSQDRGTGGDYGYTF. CDR3 DNA: TGCGCCAGCAGCCAAGATCGTGGGACAGGGGGCGACTATGGCTACACCTTC.

V and J are TRBV27 and TRBJ2-1, with 8 bases that match TRBD2. The CDR3 totals 16 residues. Trimming took 1 base from V and 6 from J; bases not matched to a gene: 8. Germline V lookup: CDR1 MNHEY, CDR2 SMNVEV (reference sequence). CDR3 coding DNA: TGTGCCAGCAGTTTATGGGCGGGGGGCGAGTCCAATGAGCAGTTCTTC. Translating it yields CASSLWAGGESNEQFF.

The V call is TRBV29-1, the J call TRBJ1-5; the D gene is possibly TRBD1 (6 bases). With 0 bases removed from V and 6 bases from J, the gap between germline ends came to 15 bases. The CDR3 totals 15 residues. Germline lookup yields CDR1 SQVTM and CDR2 ANQGSEA. The DNA of the CDR3 is TGCAGCGTTGAAGATGGTTCAGGGGAGGGTCAGCCCCAGCATTTT. Translated: CSVEDGSGEGQPQHF.

The chain uses TRBV4-1 and TRBJ1-1; 8 bases align to TRBD1. Germline V gives CDR1 MGHRA, CDR2 YSYEKL. Losses at the gene ends were 2 bases for V and 8 bases for J; bases not matched to a gene: 7. The CDR3 runs 14 residues. CDR3 in DNA: TGCGCCAGCAGCCAACTACAGGGGGATAGGGAAGCTTTCTTT. Its translation: CASSQLQGDREAFF.

The chain couples TRBV4-1 to TRBJ1-6, with 8 positions matching TRBD1. Germline CDR1 and CDR2: MGHRA and YSYEKL. CDR3 length: 19 amino acids. Trimming cost V 1 base and J 3 bases; bases outside gene matches: 11. The CDR3: CASSQVYPFGQGYNSPLHF. The CDR3 nucleotides are TGCGCCAGCAGCCAAGTTTACCCCTTCGGACAGGGCTATAATTCACCCCTCCACTTT.

The chain uses TRBV15 and TRBJ2-3; no definite D call. V was cut by 1 base and J by 2 bases, with 22 bases left in between. This CDR3 region has 19 residues. Germline loops: CDR1 LNHNV, CDR2 YYDKDF (reference sequence). The CDR3 protein is CATSRVEAWLAPYTDTQYF. The CDR3 coding sequence is TGTGCCACCAGCAGAGTTGAGGCCTGGCTTGCCCCTTACACAGATACGCAGTATTTT.

The rearrangement joins TRBV4-1 to TRBJ2-1; D unclear. The CDR3 consists of 14 residues. Germline V gene lookup returns CDR1 MGHRA and CDR2 YSYEKL. V dropped 0 bases and J dropped 9 bases, with 12 bases sitting between them. DNA of the CDR3: TGCGCCAGCAGCCAAGATTCCTTAGTTATTGAGCAGTTCTTC. It encodes CASSQDSLVIEQFF.

The chain carries TRBV7-6 and TRBJ2-7; the D gene is possibly TRBD2 (6 bases). This CDR3 spans 13 amino acids. CDR1 is SGHVS and CDR2 is FNYEAQ in the germline V gene. Trimming removed 3 bases from V and 3 bases from J, with 9 bases in between. CDR3 residues: CASSFGLFYEQYF. CDR3 coding DNA: TGTGCCAGCAGCTTCGGACTATTCTACGAGCAGTACTTC.

This chain connects TRBV21-1 to TRBJ2-7; TRBD1 was called by the table and not checked on the DNA. TRBV21-1 is a pseudogene locus. This CDR3 comprises 14 residues. CDR3 amino acids: CASSSRTENYEQYF. As DNA, the CDR3 is TGTGCCAGCAGCTCTCGGACAGAGAACTACGAGCAGTACTTC.

The V call is TRBV30, the J call TRBJ2-1; TRBD2 agrees at 11 bases. This CDR3 comprises 15 residues. From germline, CDR1 is GTSNPN and CDR2 SVGIG (reference sequence). J lost 3 bases, V lost 3 bases, and 4 bases had no gene match. This CDR3 is CAWSGTSGGYNEQFF. For the CDR3, the DNA is TGTGCCTGGAGCGGTACTAGCGGGGGCTACAATGAGCAGTTCTTC.

The rearrangement links TRBV9 to TRBJ1-1; tentative D call: TRBD1 (6 bases). The CDR3 sequence is 14 residues long. Trimming removed 3 bases at V and 4 bases at J, with 13 bases between. Germline loops: CDR1 SGDLS, CDR2 YYNGEE. CDR3: CASSGRGIVTEAFF. The CDR3, as DNA: TGTGCCAGCAGCGGTAGGGGGATAGTCACTGAAGCTTTCTTT.

The chain couples TRBV29-1 to TRBJ2-3; the D gene is possibly TRBD2 (5 bases). The germline V and J ends were trimmed by 3 bases and 0 bases, with 13 bases remaining between them. The CDR3 consists of 15 residues. The germline V gene encodes CDR1 SQVTM and CDR2 ANQGSEA. As DNA, the CDR3 is TGCAGCGTTGATGGGCTAGCTAGTAGCACAGATACGCAGTATTTT. Its translation is CSVDGLASSTDTQYF.

This clone appeared a few times. The chain is built from TRBV11-2 and TRBJ2-5; D is unclear. The CDR3 covers 14 residues. Looked up from germline, CDR1 is SGHAT and CDR2 is FQNNGV. The germline V and J ends were trimmed by 1 base and 1 base, with 7 bases remaining between them. The CDR3 DNA follows: TGTGCCAGCAGCTTAGGCGGAACCCAAGAGACCCAGTACTTC. Encoded protein: CASSLGGTQETQYF.

This rearrangement joins TRBV6-6 to TRBJ2-3, with 12 bases that match TRBD2. V trimming: 8 bases; J trimming: 4 bases; junction bases outside the gene matches: 4. The CDR3 spans 14 residues. Germline CDR1 is MNHNY and CDR2 is SVGAGI (reference sequence). The CDR3 nucleotides are TGTGCCAGCGTTGCTAGCGGGGGGGCAGATACGCAGTATTTT. Protein sequence: CASVASGGADTQYF.